Here is one T cell receptor beta chain with its context. Its target is unknown. Produced via immunoSEQ multiplex PCR; TCRdb's table is partial and in-frame only. Of roughly 180,000 clones listed, around nine tenths are singletons. The data are from a study of cytomegalovirus exposure and HLA in healthy donors. General observations from the study: Subsequent analysis showed first-cohort TCR clusters tending to co-occur in more than 90 validation repertoires.

Separation from the 666-subject first cohort characterized the approximately 120-subject validation cohort, to which the donors belonged. CDR1 is SQVTM and CDR2 is ANQGSEA in the germline V gene. CDR3 length: 13 amino acids. V was pared by 6 bases and J by 0 bases, with 9 bases between. The V call is TRBV29-1, the J call TRBJ1-3, with D unresolved. This receptor was obtained from a man aged 30 to 45 in good health and CMV-seropositive. Sequenced sample: PBMCs. The CDR3 is CSVKANSGNTIYF. The CDR3, as DNA: TGCAGCGTAAAGGCAAACTCTGGAAACACCATATATTTT.